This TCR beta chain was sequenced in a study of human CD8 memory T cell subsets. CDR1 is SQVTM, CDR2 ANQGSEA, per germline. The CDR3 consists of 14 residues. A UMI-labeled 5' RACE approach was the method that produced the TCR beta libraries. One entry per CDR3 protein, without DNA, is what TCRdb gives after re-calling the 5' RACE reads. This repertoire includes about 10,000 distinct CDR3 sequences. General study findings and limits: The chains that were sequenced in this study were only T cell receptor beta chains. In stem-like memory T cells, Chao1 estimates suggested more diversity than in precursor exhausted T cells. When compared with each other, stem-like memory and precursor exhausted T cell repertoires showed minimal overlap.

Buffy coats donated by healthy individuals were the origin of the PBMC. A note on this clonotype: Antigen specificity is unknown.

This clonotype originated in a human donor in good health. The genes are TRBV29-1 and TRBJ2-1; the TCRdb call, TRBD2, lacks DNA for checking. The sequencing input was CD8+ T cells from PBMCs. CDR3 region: CSVVAGGRGNEQFF.